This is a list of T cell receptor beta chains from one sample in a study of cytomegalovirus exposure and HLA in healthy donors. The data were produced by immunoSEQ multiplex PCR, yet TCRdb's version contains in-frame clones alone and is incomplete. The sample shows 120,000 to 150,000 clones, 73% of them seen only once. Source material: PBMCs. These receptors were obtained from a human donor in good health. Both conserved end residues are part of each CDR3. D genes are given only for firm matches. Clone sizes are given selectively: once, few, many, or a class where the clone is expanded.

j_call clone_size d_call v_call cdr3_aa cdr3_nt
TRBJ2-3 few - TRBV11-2 CASSSLRRDTSWSADTQYF TGTGCCAGCAGCTCGCTACGGCGGGATACTAGCTGGAGCGCAGATACGCAGTATTTT
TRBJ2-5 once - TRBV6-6 CASSPRDWQETQYF TGTGCCAGCAGTCCCCGGGACTGGCAAGAGACCCAGTACTTC
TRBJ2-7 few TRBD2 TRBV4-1 CASSPSVGRGAYEQYF TGCGCCAGCAGCCCAAGCGTTGGCCGGGGGGCCTACGAGCAGTACTTC
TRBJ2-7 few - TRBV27 CASSLVTSNEQYF TGTGCCAGCAGTTTAGTGACATCCAACGAGCAGTACTTC
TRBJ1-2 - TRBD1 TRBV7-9 CASSFPDRNYGYTF TGTGCCAGCAGCTTCCCGGACAGGAACTATGGCTACACCTTC
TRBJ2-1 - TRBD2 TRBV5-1 CASSLGLAGGEQFF TGCGCCAGCAGCTTGGGGCTAGCGGGAGGGGAGCAGTTCTTC
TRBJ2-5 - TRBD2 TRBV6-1 CASSEALAGVGGETQYF TGTGCCAGCAGTGAAGCCCTAGCGGGAGTAGGGGGGGAGACCCAGTACTTC
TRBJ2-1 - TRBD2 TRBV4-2 CASSPGLVVNEQFF TGTGCCAGCAGCCCTGGACTAGTTGTCAATGAGCAGTTCTTC
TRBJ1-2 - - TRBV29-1 CSASDSNGYTF TGCAGCGCTAGCGACAGTAATGGCTACACCTTC
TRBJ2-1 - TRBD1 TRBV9 CASSAAGGGDEQFF TGTGCCAGCAGCGCCGCAGGGGGCGGGGATGAGCAGTTCTTC
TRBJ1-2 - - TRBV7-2 CASSPDRNYGYTF TGTGCCAGCAGCCCTGACAGAAACTATGGCTACACCTTC
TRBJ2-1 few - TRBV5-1 CASSLGPKGAYNEQFF TGCGCCAGCAGCTTGGGTCCAAAGGGAGCCTACAATGAGCAGTTCTTC
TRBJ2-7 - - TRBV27 CASSTPYEQYF TGTGCCAGCAGTACCCCCTACGAGCAGTACTTC
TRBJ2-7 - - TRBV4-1 CASSRLWGRDSLFEQYF TGCGCCAGCAGCCGTCTGTGGGGCCGGGACTCTCTTTTCGAGCAGTACTTC
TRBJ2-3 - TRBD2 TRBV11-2 CASKTSIETDTQYF TGTGCCAGCAAGACTAGCATTGAGACAGATACGCAGTATTTT
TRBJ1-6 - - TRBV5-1 CASSLEVAGNSPLHF TGCGCCAGCAGCTTGGAAGTCGCGGGGAATTCACCCCTCCACTTT
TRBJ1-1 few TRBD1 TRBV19 CASRKGQDTEAFF TGTGCCAGTAGGAAGGGACAGGACACTGAAGCTTTCTTT